This entry describes one TCR beta chain. The entry originates in a study of identical twins. One entry per CDR3 protein, called by TCRdb with MiXCR from the 5' RACE reads. The repertoire includes approximately 240,000 distinct CDR3 sequences, over 11% of them detected once, and around 9.5% sits in the top ten. This CDR3 comprises 15 residues. Between the trimmed V and J ends, which lost 4 bases and 1 base, there was a span of 14 bases. The germline V gene has CDR1 SGHRS and CDR2 YFSETQ. V usage is TRBV5-1 and J usage is TRBJ1-1, with D possibly TRBD1 on 5 matching bases. The sequenced sample was memory (CD45RO+) T cells sorted from blood. The TCR originated in a woman under 30 in good health. The chain's CDR3 is CASSHGGRANTEAFF. The CDR3 nucleotides are TGCGCCAGCAGCCACGGGGGTCGGGCGAACACTGAAGCTTTCTTT.